Sequencing of this T cell receptor beta chain was carried out in a study of lymphopenia after photon versus proton radiotherapy. Points on this clone: At the DNA level, this CDR3 is encoded by other sequences in the same sample as well.

TCRdb keeps only in-frame clones here, not all; method: immunoSEQ multiplex PCR. The sample lists tens of thousands of clones, 85% to 90% occurring once. V lost 3 bases to trimming and J lost 1 base, with 7 bases between them. The germline V gene encodes CDR1 SGHVS and CDR2 FNYEAQ. CDR3 length: 13 residues. J is TRBJ2-7 and V is TRBV7-6; D remains unclear. The sample in question was peripheral blood, obtained from a patient treated with photon-based radiotherapy. The source is a man aged 40-49 years with gastric cancer. The CDR3 spells CASSFGSSYEQYF. The CDR3 nucleotides read TGTGCCAGCAGCTTCGGCAGTTCCTACGAGCAGTACTTC. The full variable domain, completed using reference TRBV7-6 and TRBJ2-7, is GAGVSQSPRYKVTKRGQDVALRCDPISGHVSLYWYRQALGQGPEFLTYFNYEAQQDKSGLPNDRFSAERPEGSISTLTIQRTEQRDSAMYRCASSFGSSYEQYFGPGTRLTVT.